The subject of this entry is one T cell receptor (beta chain). This sample stems from a study of blood T cell repertoires in COVID-19. Study information: T cells, B-cell-depleted T cells, or PBMCs provided the cDNA or gDNA that served as material.

V lost 0 bases to trimming and J lost 6 bases, with 27 bases between them. The CDR3 covers 19 residues. CDR1 and CDR2 (germline): SGDLS, YYNGEE. Assay used: immunoSEQ multiplex PCR; TCRdb lists only in-frame clones, some missing. This sample has some 200,000 clones; 80% to 85% occur once, and the top ten carry around 6.3%. The clonotype originates from a woman in her thirties or forties with acute or convalescent COVID-19. Sequencing was done on a sample of peripheral blood. The chain joins TRBV9 to TRBJ1-2, with D maybe TRBD1 (6 bases). As DNA, the CDR3 is TGTGCCAGCAGCGTAGCCTACGCTTACCGCCCAGGGGACCCTCATGGCTACACCTTC. Amino acids: CASSVAYAYRPGDPHGYTF.